Presented here are 11 T cell receptor beta chains from one specimen sequenced in a study of T cell changes during pregnancy in multiple sclerosis. Produced via immunoSEQ multiplex PCR; TCRdb's table is partial and in-frame only. The sample holds roughly 38,000 clones, over 80% seen once. Material: CD8+ T cells from peripheral blood mononuclear cells, obtained before pregnancy. The receptor source for this set is a female donor with multiple sclerosis, enrolled in a pregnancy study.

The chain has TRBV7-9 and TRBJ1-2; D not resolved. Per the germline V gene, CDR1 is SEHNR and CDR2 is FQNEAQ (reference sequence). V was shortened by 1 base and J by 5 bases, with 14 bases between the two germline ends. CDR3 size: 15 residues. CDR3 nucleotide sequence: TGTGCCAGCAGCTTAGAAGGAGGCTTTCCTTATGGCTACACCTTC. It yields the protein CASSLEGGFPYGYTF.

The CDR3 reads CASSQGTGGHTEAFF. In nucleotides, the CDR3 is TGTGCCAGCAGCCAGGGGACAGGGGGCCACACTGAAGCTTTCTTT. The chain carries TRBV7-8 and TRBJ1-1; 12 bases agree with TRBD1. Germline values: CDR1 SGHVS, CDR2 FQNEAQ. V lost 5 bases and J lost 3; bases outside the gene matches: 4. This CDR3 is built from 15 residues.

The V gene is TRBV2, the J gene TRBJ1-1; TRBD1 might be the D (5 bases). CDR3 length equals 12 residues. Trimming removed 9 bases from V and 1 base from J, with 9 bases in between. Germline V lookup: CDR1 SNHLY, CDR2 FYNNEI. This CDR3 is CARQEKNTEAFF. As DNA, the CDR3 is TGTGCCAGACAGGAGAAGAACACTGAAGCTTTCTTT.

V usage is TRBV13 and J usage is TRBJ2-2, with TRBD2 matching 8 bases. Germline V gives CDR1 PRHDT, CDR2 FYEKMQ (reference sequence). Unmatched junction bases numbered 4, after V lost 2 bases and J lost 5 bases. This CDR3 has 15 amino acids. CDR3 coding DNA: TGTGCCAGCAGCTTACGGGGGGGGCGTACCGGGGAGCTGTTTTTT. Translation: CASSLRGGRTGELFF.

V usage is TRBV9 and J usage is TRBJ2-4; the match to TRBD1 covers 7 bases. With V trimmed by 3 bases and J by 1 base, 4 bases remained unmatched. This CDR3 spans 15 amino acids. Germline V gene data show CDR1 as SGDLS and CDR2 as YYNGEE. CDR3 sequence reads: CASSGSGQAKNIQYF. The DNA for the CDR3 is TGTGCCAGCAGCGGTTCGGGACAGGCCAAAAACATTCAGTACTTC. Drawing the rest from reference TRBV9 and TRBJ2-4, the complete variable domain is DSGVTQTPKHLITATGQRVTLRCSPRSGDLSVYWYQQSLDQGLQFLIQYYNGEERAKGNILERFSAQQFPDLHSELNLSSLELGDSALYFCASSGSGQAKNIQYFGAGTRLSVL.

The rearrangement uses TRBV2 and TRBJ1-4, with D possibly TRBD1 on 6 matching bases. Germline V CDR1 and CDR2: SNHLY, FYNNEI. This CDR3 is 13 amino acids long. Trimming pared 3 bases from V and 8 bases from J, leaving 10 bases between. CDR3 in DNA: TGTGCCAGCAGTGAGGGGGCAAGGGAAAAACTGTTTTTT. It translates to CASSEGAREKLFF.

The chain uses TRBV28 and TRBJ2-3; 13 bases are shared with TRBD2. The germline V gene encodes CDR1 MDHEN and CDR2 SYDVKM. J gave up 2 bases and V 7 bases, and 12 bases lay outside the gene matches. This CDR3 spans 18 amino acids. The CDR3 DNA reads as TGTGCCAGCAAGACTAGCGGGAGGTACGCCGACCCCACAGATACGCAGTATTTT. This gives the protein CASKTSGRYADPTDTQYF.

The chain combines TRBV7-9 with TRBJ2-3; D may be TRBD2 (7 bases). Germline V gives CDR1 SEHNR, CDR2 FQNEAQ (reference sequence). The CDR3 consists of 15 residues. Trimming took 1 base from V and 4 from J, leaving 12 bases between them. The CDR3: CASSLVTGGADTQYF. CDR3 in DNA: TGTGCCAGCAGCTTAGTGACGGGGGGCGCAGATACGCAGTATTTT.

The rearrangement links TRBV5-4 to TRBJ1-4, with 7 positions matching TRBD1. Per germline, CDR1 SGHNT and CDR2 YYREEE (reference sequence). J gave up 10 bases and V 3 bases, and 3 bases lay outside the gene matches. CDR3 length: 12 residues. CDR3 sequence: CASSSNRGKLFF. CDR3 nucleotides: TGTGCCAGCAGCTCCAACAGGGGAAAACTGTTTTTT.

V gene TRBV27 combines with J gene TRBJ1-6; maybe TRBD1 (6 bases). Per the germline V gene, CDR1 is MNHEY and CDR2 is SMNVEV (reference sequence). The CDR3 totals 15 residues. V lost 8 bases and J 0 bases, leaving 11 bases between the germline ends. For the CDR3, the DNA is TGTGCCAGCTGCACAGGGAACTCCTATAATTCACCCCTCCACTTT. This translates into CASCTGNSYNSPLHF.

The chain combines TRBV27 with TRBJ2-7, with 11 positions matching TRBD2. Germline V gene data show CDR1 as MNHEY and CDR2 as SMNVEV (reference sequence). The CDR3 loop spans 16 amino acids. V lost 4 bases and J lost 0; bases outside the gene matches: 5. CDR3 bases: TGTGCCAGCAGTTCCCCGACTAGCGGGACCTCCTACGAGCAGTACTTC. Its protein is CASSSPTSGTSYEQYF.